This T cell receptor (beta chain) was sequenced in a study of early T cells in non-severe SARS-CoV-2 infection. One entry per CDR3 protein, called by TCRdb with MiXCR from the 5' RACE reads. The table lists some 80,000 distinct CDR3 sequences, less than 5.5% of them singletons, with about 7% in the top ten. The J segment lost 5 bases and the V segment lost 2 bases, leaving 8 bases of the junction unmatched. This CDR3 is built from 16 residues. Germline CDR1 and CDR2: SGHVS and FQNEAQ. The table lists this clonotype with a few counts. This specimen consisted of whole blood, obtained at baseline. J is TRBJ2-3 and V is TRBV7-8, with TRBD2 identical over 9 bases. This clonotype was sampled from an adult who was a healthcare worker with PCR-confirmed SARS-CoV-2 infection or an uninfected control (not recorded which). CDR3 residues: CASSLLREGIGDTQYF. In DNA form, the CDR3 reads TGTGCCAGCAGCTTACTGCGGGAGGGGATCGGAGATACGCAGTATTTT.